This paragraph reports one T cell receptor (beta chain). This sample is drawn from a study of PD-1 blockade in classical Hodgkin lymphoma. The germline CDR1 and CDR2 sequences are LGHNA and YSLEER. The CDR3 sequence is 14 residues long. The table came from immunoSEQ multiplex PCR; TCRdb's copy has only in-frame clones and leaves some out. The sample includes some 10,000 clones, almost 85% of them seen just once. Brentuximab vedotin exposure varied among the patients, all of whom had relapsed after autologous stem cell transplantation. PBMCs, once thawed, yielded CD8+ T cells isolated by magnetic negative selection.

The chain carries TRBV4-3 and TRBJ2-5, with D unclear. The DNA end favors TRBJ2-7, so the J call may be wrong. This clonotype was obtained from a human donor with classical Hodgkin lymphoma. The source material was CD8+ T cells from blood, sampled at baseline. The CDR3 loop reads CASSQDGPSYEQYF. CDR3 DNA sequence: TGCGCCAGCAGCCAAGATGGGCCCTCCTACGAGCAGTACTTC.